The 32 T cell receptor beta chains reported below all come from one sample, sequenced in a study of T cells in Graves' hyperthyroidism and ophthalmopathy. RNA transcripts yielded amplified TCR beta CDR3 regions. A set of HTBI primers served as the primers for a first-round RT-PCR of the TCR CDR3. TCRdb analysed the multiplex PCR reads with MiXCR anew, one entry per CDR3 protein. The sample includes a few hundred thousand distinct CDR3 sequences, about 14% of them seen just once. The sequenced material came from blood. The receptors stem from a woman in her 30s with Graves' ophthalmopathy.

This clonotype occurred many times. The rearrangement joins TRBV7-9 to TRBJ1-6; D might be TRBD1 (6 bases). V was trimmed by 1 base and J by 10 bases, leaving 14 bases between them. Germline V CDR1 and CDR2: SEHNR, FQNEAQ (reference sequence). The CDR3 runs to 15 residues. This CDR3 reads CASSLGGRGESPLHF. The DNA for the CDR3 is TGTGCCAGCAGCTTAGGGGGCAGGGGCGAGTCACCCCTCCACTTT.

This clonotype has a count of ten or more. V usage is TRBV20-1 and J usage is TRBJ2-7, with 10 positions matching TRBD1. Germline loops: CDR1 DFQATT, CDR2 SNEGSKA (reference sequence). With 5 bases clipped from V and 3 bases from J, the junction kept 7 bases outside the gene matches. The CDR3 sequence is 14 residues long. CDR3: CSAPGTGANYEQYF. The DNA of the CDR3 is TGCAGTGCTCCGGGGACAGGGGCAAACTACGAGCAGTACTTC.

This clonotype has only a few counts. This rearrangement joins TRBV29-1 to TRBJ2-7, with 9 bases matching TRBD1. In germline, CDR1 is SQVTM, CDR2 ANQGSEA. The CDR3 runs to 13 residues. V lost 6 bases and J lost 4; bases outside the gene matches: 7. CDR3 sequence reads: CSVDKQGAYEQYF. DNA of the CDR3: TGCAGCGTAGACAAACAGGGGGCGTACGAGCAGTACTTC.

This clonotype has only a few counts. The chain combines TRBV6-1 with TRBJ2-7; a weak D match, TRBD2 (7 bases). V dropped 8 bases and J dropped 4 bases, with 27 bases sitting between them. In germline, CDR1 is MNHNS, CDR2 SASEGT. CDR3 size: 17 residues. The CDR3 sequence: CASVDRRGLADRYEQYF. In nucleotides, the CDR3 is TGTGCCAGCGTAGACAGACGGGGGCTAGCGGATCGATACGAGCAGTACTTC.

This clonotype showed up many times. The CDR3, as DNA: TGCAGTGCCGCTAGAGCGGGCGGGGGTGGTTCAACAGATACGCAGTATTTT. Translating it yields CSAARAGGGGSTDTQYF. The chain links TRBV20-1 to TRBJ2-3; 7 nucleotides match TRBD2. The CDR3 extends over 17 amino acids. Trimming took 6 bases from V and 3 from J; bases not matched to a gene: 18. Germline CDR1 is DFQATT and CDR2 is SNEGSKA (reference sequence).

The rearrangement links TRBV9 to TRBJ1-2; TRBD1 agrees at 11 bases. CDR3 length equals 15 residues. V shed 5 bases and J 7 bases; nucleotides not matched to a gene: 10. The germline V gene has CDR1 SGDLS and CDR2 YYNGEE. The CDR3 spells CASRTTGTGGVGYTF. The CDR3 DNA sequence: TGTGCCAGCAGAACAACCGGGACAGGGGGGGTTGGCTACACCTTC.

This clonotype was observed at least ten times. The CDR3 nucleotides are TGCGCCAGCAGCCAATTGGATGGGGTGTCGGCTGAAGCTTTCTTT. It yields the protein CASSQLDGVSAEAFF. The chain is built from TRBV4-1 and TRBJ1-1, with D unclear. CDR3 length: 15 amino acids. Deletions cut 2 bases from V and 6 bases from J, with 16 bases between. Germline assignment: CDR1 MGHRA and CDR2 YSYEKL.

By proportion, this clonotype is medium-sized. V gene TRBV18 combines with J gene TRBJ1-4, with no clear D. CDR3 length: 16 amino acids. Deletions cut 5 bases from V and 7 bases from J, with 20 bases between. CDR1 and CDR2 (germline): KGHSH, LQKENI. In DNA, the CDR3 is TGTGCCAGCTCAGCCACCCGAGGAATGGGAGGTGAAAAACTGTTTTTT. It is translated as CASSATRGMGGEKLFF.

The sample holds many counts of this clonotype. The chain combines TRBV3-1 with TRBJ2-1; D is undetermined. This CDR3 spans 11 amino acids. Trimming cost V 3 bases and J 3 bases, with 0 bases left between them. Germline CDR1 and CDR2: LGHDT and YNNKEL (reference sequence). The CDR3 region has the DNA TGTGCCAGCAGCCACTACAATGAGCAGTTCTTC. Protein: CASSHYNEQFF.

This clonotype was picked up a small number of times. The V and J genes are TRBV20-1 and TRBJ2-2; D uncertain. Germline loops: CDR1 DFQATT, CDR2 SNEGSKA (reference sequence). Trimming removed 5 bases at V and 4 bases at J, with 14 bases between. The CDR3 contains 14 residues. DNA for the CDR3: TGCAGTGCTTACAGATTTCAGGCCACCGGGGAGCTGTTTTTT. Its protein is CSAYRFQATGELFF.

This clonotype was seen at least ten times. This chain links TRBV5-1 with TRBJ2-3; 10 nucleotides line up with TRBD2. V shed 1 base and J 3 bases; nucleotides not matched to a gene: 5. CDR1 SGHRS and CDR2 YFSETQ come from the germline V gene. The CDR3 contains 16 residues. The CDR3 region is CASSLPSGGPTDTQYF. The CDR3 nucleotides are TGCGCCAGCAGCTTGCCTAGCGGGGGACCTACAGATACGCAGTATTTT.

As to this clonotype: One base away lies a much larger clone, so this may be a sequencing read error. The chain has TRBV28 and TRBJ2-1; 9 bases agree with TRBD2. The junction had 2 bases not matched to a gene; V was cut back by 8 bases and J by 3 bases. The CDR3 is 13 residues long. Germline CDR1 MDHEN, CDR2 SYDVKM. CDR3 DNA sequence: TGTGCCAGCGAGACTAGCGGCTACAATGAGCAGTTCTTC. Residues: CASETSGYNEQFF.

In this sample, this clonotype turned up many times. Mismatch with germline at one junction end may stem from a read error. The V call is TRBV29-1, the J call TRBJ1-1; 9 bases align to TRBD1. CDR3 length equals 13 residues. Germline V CDR1 and CDR2: SQVTM, ANQGSEA. The CDR3 DNA follows: TGCAGCGTGGAAGCCGGGACAGGGATTGAAGCTTTCTTT. It codes for CSVEAGTGIEAFF.

This clonotype was seen repeatedly, ten times or more. The chain recombines TRBV10-3 with TRBJ2-5, with D maybe TRBD1 (5 bases). CDR1 is ENHRY and CDR2 is SYGVKD in the germline V gene. The CDR3 length is 13 residues. The germline V and J ends were trimmed by 5 bases and 7 bases, with 14 bases remaining between them. CDR3 coding DNA: TGTGCCATCAGTACGGGCCTCACAGGGACCCAGTACTTC. The encoded protein is CAISTGLTGTQYF.

This clonotype has ten or more counts. V and J are TRBV11-2 and TRBJ1-5, with 7 bases that match TRBD1. V gave up 5 bases and J gave up 3 bases; unmatched junction bases: 7. The CDR3 length is 15 residues. Germline CDR1 and CDR2: SGHAT and FQNNGV. The chain's CDR3 is CASSAQGVVNQPQHF. CDR3 DNA: TGTGCCAGCAGCGCCCAGGGGGTAGTCAATCAGCCCCAGCATTTT.

This clonotype occurred many times. The chain employs TRBV5-1 and TRBJ2-1; 11 bases align to TRBD2. Germline V CDR1 and CDR2: SGHRS, YFSETQ. V shed 4 bases, J shed 8 bases, and the junction held 8 bases outside the gene matches. The CDR3 totals 15 residues. The CDR3 nucleotides are TGCGCCAGCAGCCTTGCTAGCGGGGGGTTGGATGAGCAGTTCTTC. Translated, it gives CASSLASGGLDEQFF.

This clonotype was recorded a few times. The chain joins TRBV20-1 to TRBJ2-2; no clear D gene. CDR3 length equals 15 residues. Trimming took off 1 base at V and 7 bases at J, with 16 bases between the two ends. The germline CDR1 and CDR2 sequences are DFQATT and SNEGSKA (reference sequence). In DNA form, the CDR3 reads TGCAGTGCTAGAGTTCGCTCTGCGTGGGTCGGGGAGCTGTTTTTT. As protein: CSARVRSAWVGELFF.

About this clonotype itself: An end of the junction differs from the germline gene, which may be a read error. V gene TRBV19 combines with J gene TRBJ1-4; 7 nucleotides match TRBD1. Germline-derived CDR1 and CDR2 are LNHDA and SQIVND (reference sequence). CDR3 length equals 13 residues. The CDR3 is CASRDSLNGKLFF. CDR3 in DNA: TGTGCCAGTCGGGACAGCCTTAATGGAAAACTGTTTTTT.

There are many counts of this clonotype. The genes are TRBV28 and TRBJ1-5, with D maybe TRBD1 (5 bases). Germline V gene data show CDR1 as MDHEN and CDR2 as SYDVKM. The CDR3 consists of 16 residues. Trimming stripped 4 bases from V and 2 bases from J, with 15 bases between. CDR3 coding DNA: TGTGCCAGCAGTTCTGGGGACGGCTATGGCAATCAGCCCCAGCATTTT. This sequence encodes CASSSGDGYGNQPQHF.

The sample holds many counts of this clonotype. The chain joins TRBV20-1 to TRBJ2-5; tentatively, D is TRBD2 (6 bases). V was pared by 5 bases and J by 2 bases, with 15 bases between. Germline CDR1 and CDR2: DFQATT and SNEGSKA (reference sequence). The CDR3 runs to 14 residues. The CDR3 sequence: CSAPPGDQQETQYF. In DNA, the CDR3 is TGCAGTGCTCCCCCGGGGGACCAGCAAGAGACCCAGTACTTC.

This clonotype was picked up many times. CDR3 residues: CASSQDPGGGELFF. Written as DNA, the CDR3 is TGTGCCAGCAGCCAAGACCCGGGCGGCGGGGAGCTGTTTTTT. The gene calls are TRBV3-1 and TRBJ2-2, with D uncertain. V lost 0 bases to trimming and J lost 7 bases, with 9 bases between them. CDR3 length equals 14 residues. The germline CDR1 and CDR2 sequences are LGHDT and YNNKEL (reference sequence).

This clonotype was found a few times. The rearrangement links TRBV27 to TRBJ2-7; TRBD1 is a possible D gene (5 bases). CDR1 and CDR2 from the germline V gene are MNHEY and SMNVEV (reference sequence). Trimming removed 5 bases at V and 6 bases at J, with 17 bases between. This CDR3 has 14 residues. The CDR3 DNA reads as TGTGCCAGCAGTCTCGATCTCGGACAAGGCGAGCAGTACTTC. Its protein product is CASSLDLGQGEQYF.

This clonotype was seen ten or more times. This chain links TRBV11-2 with TRBJ2-7; a weak D match, TRBD1 (5 bases). Germline V CDR1 and CDR2: SGHAT, FQNNGV. This CDR3 comprises 14 residues. The V end lost 1 base, the J end lost 1 base, and 8 bases lay between the germline ends. The CDR3 DNA reads as TGTGCCAGCAGCTTAGTCCAGGGATCCTACGAGCAGTACTTC. This sequence encodes CASSLVQGSYEQYF.

There are many counts of this clonotype. The chain recombines TRBV30 with TRBJ1-1; D is uncertain. Trimming cost V 8 bases and J 6 bases, with 10 bases left between them. Per the germline V gene, CDR1 is GTSNPN and CDR2 is SVGIG (reference sequence). This CDR3 contains 10 residues. The chain's CDR3 is CALAAPEAFF. The CDR3 region has the DNA TGTGCCCTCGCCGCGCCTGAAGCTTTCTTT.

This clonotype appeared many times. The chain is built from TRBV19 and TRBJ2-1, with D maybe TRBD2 (5 bases). The CDR3 covers 15 residues. Germline CDR1 LNHDA, CDR2 SQIVND (reference sequence). With 4 bases removed from V and 2 bases from J, the gap between germline ends came to 12 bases. The CDR3, as DNA: TGTGCCAGTAGTACCCGGGGATTCGCCTACAATGAGCAGTTCTTC. Translating gives CASSTRGFAYNEQFF.

This clonotype was seen repeatedly, ten times or more. The J gene is TRBJ2-3, the V gene TRBV18; no clear D gene. The CDR3 has 12 amino acids. The V and J ends lost 8 bases and 0 bases respectively, with 6 bases between them. CDR1 is KGHSH and CDR2 is LQKENI in the germline V gene. CDR3 bases: TGTGCCAGCACGACTAGCACAGATACGCAGTATTTT. The encoded protein is CASTTSTDTQYF.

This clonotype came up many times. The gene calls are TRBV29-1 and TRBJ2-3, with 12 bases matching TRBD1. The junction had 5 bases not matched to a gene; V was cut back by 7 bases and J by 3 bases. Germline CDR1 SQVTM, CDR2 ANQGSEA. The CDR3 contains 14 residues. Written as DNA, the CDR3 is TGCAGCGCCGAGGGACAGGGGGCAACAGATACGCAGTATTTT. This translates into CSAEGQGATDTQYF.

This clonotype was counted at least ten times. The chain has TRBV5-1 and TRBJ2-3, with 8 bases aligning to TRBD2. The germline V gene encodes CDR1 SGHRS and CDR2 YFSETQ. The CDR3 contains 17 residues. J lost 2 bases, V lost 1 base, and 9 bases had no gene match. CDR3 DNA: TGCGCCAGCAGCTTGCTTCCCAGCGGGGGAAACACAGATACGCAGTATTTT. Protein product: CASSLLPSGGNTDTQYF. The whole variable domain, filled in from reference TRBV5-1 and TRBJ2-3, reads KAGVTQTPRYLIKTRGQQVTLSCSPISGHRSVSWYQQTPGQGLQFLFEYFSETQRNKGNFPGRFSGRQFSNSRSEMNVSTLELGDSALYLCASSLLPSGGNTDTQYFGPGTRLTVL.

J is TRBJ2-4 and V is TRBV6-6; 8 bases map to TRBD2. V shed 0 bases and J 0 bases; nucleotides not matched to a gene: 7. The germline V gene encodes CDR1 MNHNY and CDR2 SVGAGI (reference sequence). This CDR3 spans 18 amino acids. The DNA for the CDR3 is TGTGCCAGCAGTTACTCCTTTTCGGGGGGGTTAGCCAAAAACATTCAGTACTTC. This encodes CASSYSFSGGLAKNIQYF.

This clonotype was counted ten times or more. The chain is built from TRBV2 and TRBJ1-2, with 10 bases aligning to TRBD1. Germline V lookup: CDR1 SNHLY, CDR2 FYNNEI. V lost 6 bases, J lost 4 bases, and 5 bases stayed unmatched. This CDR3 region has 14 residues. The CDR3 sequence is CASSGTGVGYGYTF. The CDR3 DNA is TGTGCCAGCAGCGGGACAGGGGTTGGCTATGGCTACACCTTC.

This clonotype was found many times. This chain uses TRBV20-1 with TRBJ1-1; D is undetermined. The CDR3 covers 12 residues. V was shortened by 0 bases and J by 7 bases, with 9 bases between the two germline ends. The germline CDR1 and CDR2 sequences are DFQATT and SNEGSKA (reference sequence). The CDR3 sequence is CSARDEWGEAFF. CDR3 coding DNA: TGCAGTGCTAGAGATGAGTGGGGTGAAGCTTTCTTT.

This clonotype has at least ten counts. V gene TRBV20-1 combines with J gene TRBJ1-1, with 7 bases identical to TRBD1. The germline CDR1 and CDR2 sequences are DFQATT and SNEGSKA (reference sequence). V shed 7 bases and J 1 base; nucleotides not matched to a gene: 9. The CDR3 length is 14 residues. The CDR3 coding sequence is TGCAGTGGCATAGAGGGGGCTGCGAACACTGAAGCTTTCTTT. Protein sequence: CSGIEGAANTEAFF.